Sequencing of this TCR beta chain was carried out in a study of sequential checkpoint blockade in melanoma. The table came from immunoSEQ multiplex PCR; TCRdb's copy has only in-frame clones and leaves some out. Of around 9,800 clones listed, roughly 50% were seen once; the top ten hold 15% to 20%. The treatment is: randomized to nivolumab then ipilimumab (arm A) or the reverse (arm B). PBMC sorting kept live CD3+CD8+ cells without CD19 or CD56. V shed 4 bases and J 2 bases; nucleotides not matched to a gene: 5. Germline V CDR1 and CDR2: MNHEY, SVGAGI. The CDR3 extends over 14 amino acids. This sequence originates from a human donor with melanoma. This sequence joins TRBV6-5 and TRBJ2-7; 7 bases are a match to TRBD1. Sequences were derived from CD8+ T cells sorted from blood (inferred from file names), sampled from a patient given nivolumab and ipilimumab in sequence. The CDR3 nucleotides read TGTGCCAGCAGTTTAACAGGGGTAGCCTACGAGCAGTACTTC. This sequence encodes CASSLTGVAYEQYF.